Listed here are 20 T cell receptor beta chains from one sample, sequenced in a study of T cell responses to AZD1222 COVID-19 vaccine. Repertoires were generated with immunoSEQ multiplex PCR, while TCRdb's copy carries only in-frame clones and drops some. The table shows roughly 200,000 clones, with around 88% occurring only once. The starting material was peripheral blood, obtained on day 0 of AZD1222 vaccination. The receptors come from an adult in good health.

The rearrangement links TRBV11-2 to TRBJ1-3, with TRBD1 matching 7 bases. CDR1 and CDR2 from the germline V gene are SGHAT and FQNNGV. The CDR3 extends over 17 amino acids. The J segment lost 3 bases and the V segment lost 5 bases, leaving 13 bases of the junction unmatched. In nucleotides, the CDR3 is TGTGCCAGCAGCGGCGGAGCCCGGGACAGTCATGGAAACACCATATATTTT. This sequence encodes CASSGGARDSHGNTIYF.

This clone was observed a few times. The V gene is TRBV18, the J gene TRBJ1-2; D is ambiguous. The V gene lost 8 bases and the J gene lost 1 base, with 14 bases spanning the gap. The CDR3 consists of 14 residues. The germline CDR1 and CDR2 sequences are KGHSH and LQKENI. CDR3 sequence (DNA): TGTGCCAGCCGTGCCGGGCAGGATAACTATGGCTACACCTTC. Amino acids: CASRAGQDNYGYTF.

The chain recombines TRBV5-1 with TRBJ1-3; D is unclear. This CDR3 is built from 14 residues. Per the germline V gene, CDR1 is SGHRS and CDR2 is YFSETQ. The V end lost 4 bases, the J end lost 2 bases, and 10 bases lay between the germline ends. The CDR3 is CASSRDGTGNTIYF. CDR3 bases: TGCGCCAGCAGCCGGGATGGGACTGGAAACACCATATATTTT. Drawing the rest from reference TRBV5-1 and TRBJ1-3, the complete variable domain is KAGVTQTPRYLIKTRGQQVTLSCSPISGHRSVSWYQQTPGQGLQFLFEYFSETQRNKGNFPGRFSGRQFSNSRSEMNVSTLELGDSALYLCASSRDGTGNTIYFGEGSWLTVV.

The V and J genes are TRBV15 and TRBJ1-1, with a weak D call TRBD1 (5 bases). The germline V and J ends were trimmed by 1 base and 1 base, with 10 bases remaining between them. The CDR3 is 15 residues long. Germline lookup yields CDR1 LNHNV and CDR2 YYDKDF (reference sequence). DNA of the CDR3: TGTGCCACCAGCAGAGCGGGACCCGGGAACACTGAAGCTTTCTTT. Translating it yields CATSRAGPGNTEAFF.

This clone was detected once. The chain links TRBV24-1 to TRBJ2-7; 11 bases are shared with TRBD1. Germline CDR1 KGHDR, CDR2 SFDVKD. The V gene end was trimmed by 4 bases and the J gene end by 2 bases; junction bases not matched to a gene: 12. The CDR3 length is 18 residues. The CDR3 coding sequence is TGTGCCACCAGTGACTACCGCCCCGGACAGGGGGCCGCCTACGAGCAGTACTTC. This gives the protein CATSDYRPGQGAAYEQYF.

The CDR3 nucleotides are TGTGCCAGCAGGCGGGACAGGCGTAACTATGGCTACACCTTC. It specifies CASRRDRRNYGYTF. V and J are TRBV7-9 and TRBJ1-2, with TRBD1 matching 8 bases. CDR1 is SEHNR and CDR2 is FQNEAQ in the germline V gene (reference sequence). The CDR3 consists of 14 residues. J lost 1 base, V lost 6 bases, and 4 bases had no gene match.

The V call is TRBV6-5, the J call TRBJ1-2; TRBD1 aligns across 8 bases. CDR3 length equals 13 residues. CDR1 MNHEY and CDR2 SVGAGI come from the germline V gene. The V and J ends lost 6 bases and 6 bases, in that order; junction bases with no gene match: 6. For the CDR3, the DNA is TGTGCCAGCAGGCTCCGGACAGGGAATGGCTACACCTTC. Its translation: CASRLRTGNGYTF.

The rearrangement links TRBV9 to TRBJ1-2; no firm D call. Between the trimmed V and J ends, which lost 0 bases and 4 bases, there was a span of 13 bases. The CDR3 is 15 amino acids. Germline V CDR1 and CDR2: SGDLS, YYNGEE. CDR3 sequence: CASSVALAGLYGYTF. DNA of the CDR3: TGTGCCAGCAGCGTAGCTCTGGCGGGCCTCTATGGCTACACCTTC. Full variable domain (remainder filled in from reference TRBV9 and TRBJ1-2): DSGVTQTPKHLITATGQRVTLRCSPRSGDLSVYWYQQSLDQGLQFLIQYYNGEERAKGNILERFSAQQFPDLHSELNLSSLELGDSALYFCASSVALAGLYGYTFGSGTRLTVV.

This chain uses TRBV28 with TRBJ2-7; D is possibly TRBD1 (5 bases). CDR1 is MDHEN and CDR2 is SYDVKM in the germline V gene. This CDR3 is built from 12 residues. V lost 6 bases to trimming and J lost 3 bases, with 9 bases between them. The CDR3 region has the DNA TGTGCCAGCAGCCGAGACAGCTACGAGCAGTACTTC. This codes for CASSRDSYEQYF.

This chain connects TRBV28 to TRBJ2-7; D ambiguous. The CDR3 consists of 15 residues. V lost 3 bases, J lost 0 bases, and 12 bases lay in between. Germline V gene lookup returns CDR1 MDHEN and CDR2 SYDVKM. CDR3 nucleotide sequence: TGTGCCAGCAGTTTGTCCGGCCAGCTCTCCTACGAGCAGTACTTC. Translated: CASSLSGQLSYEQYF.

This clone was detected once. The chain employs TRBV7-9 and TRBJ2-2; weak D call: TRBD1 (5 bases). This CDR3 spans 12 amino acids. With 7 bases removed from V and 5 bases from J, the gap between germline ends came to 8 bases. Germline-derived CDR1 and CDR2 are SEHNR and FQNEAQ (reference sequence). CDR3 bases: TGTGCCAGCAAAAGACAGACCGGGGAGCTGTTTTTT. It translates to CASKRQTGELFF.

CDR3 sequence (DNA): TGCGCCAGCAGCTATCCGGGACTAGCGGGGGGGCACCACAATGAGCAGTTCTTC. As protein: CASSYPGLAGGHHNEQFF. V gene TRBV5-1 combines with J gene TRBJ2-1; 16 positions agree with TRBD2. V lost 3 bases to trimming and J lost 5 bases; unmatched junction nucleotides: 8. The CDR3 contains 18 residues. Germline assignment: CDR1 SGHRS and CDR2 YFSETQ. Based on the CDR3 plus reference TRBV5-1 and TRBJ2-1, the full variable domain is KAGVTQTPRYLIKTRGQQVTLSCSPISGHRSVSWYQQTPGQGLQFLFEYFSETQRNKGNFPGRFSGRQFSNSRSEMNVSTLELGDSALYLCASSYPGLAGGHHNEQFFGPGTRLTVL.

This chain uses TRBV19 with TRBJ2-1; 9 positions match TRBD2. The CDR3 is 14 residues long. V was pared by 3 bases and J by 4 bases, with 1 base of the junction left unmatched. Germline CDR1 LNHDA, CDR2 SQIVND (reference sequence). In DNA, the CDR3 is TGTGCCAGTAGTATGGCGGGGGGGTACAATGAGCAGTTCTTC. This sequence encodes CASSMAGGYNEQFF.

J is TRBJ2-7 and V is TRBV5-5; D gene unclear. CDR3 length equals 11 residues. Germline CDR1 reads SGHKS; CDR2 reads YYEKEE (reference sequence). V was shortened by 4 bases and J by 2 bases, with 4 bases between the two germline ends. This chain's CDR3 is CASSLAYEQYF. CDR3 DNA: TGTGCCAGCAGCCTGGCCTACGAGCAGTACTTC.

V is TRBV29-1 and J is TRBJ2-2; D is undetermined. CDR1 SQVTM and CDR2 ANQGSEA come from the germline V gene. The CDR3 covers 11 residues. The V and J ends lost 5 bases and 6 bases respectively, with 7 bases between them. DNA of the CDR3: TGCAGCGTTTTGGCGGCCGGGGAGCTGTTTTTT. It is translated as CSVLAAGELFF.

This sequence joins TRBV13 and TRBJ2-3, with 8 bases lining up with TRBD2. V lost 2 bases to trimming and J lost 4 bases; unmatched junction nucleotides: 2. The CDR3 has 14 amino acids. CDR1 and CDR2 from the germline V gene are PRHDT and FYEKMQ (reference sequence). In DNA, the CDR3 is TGTGCCAGCAGCTTATGGCGGGGGGCAGATACGCAGTATTTT. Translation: CASSLWRGADTQYF.

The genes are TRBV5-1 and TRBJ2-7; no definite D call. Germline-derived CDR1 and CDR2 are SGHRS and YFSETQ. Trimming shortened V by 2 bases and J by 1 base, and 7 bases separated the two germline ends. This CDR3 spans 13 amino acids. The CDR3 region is CASSFDGSYEQYF. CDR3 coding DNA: TGCGCCAGCAGCTTCGACGGTTCCTACGAGCAGTACTTC.

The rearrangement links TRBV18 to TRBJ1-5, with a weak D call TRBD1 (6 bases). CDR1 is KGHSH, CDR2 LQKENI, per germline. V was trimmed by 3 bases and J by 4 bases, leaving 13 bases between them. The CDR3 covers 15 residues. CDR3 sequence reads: CASSPRGGRNQPQHF. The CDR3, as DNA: TGTGCCAGCTCACCCCGGGGGGGCCGAAATCAGCCCCAGCATTTT.

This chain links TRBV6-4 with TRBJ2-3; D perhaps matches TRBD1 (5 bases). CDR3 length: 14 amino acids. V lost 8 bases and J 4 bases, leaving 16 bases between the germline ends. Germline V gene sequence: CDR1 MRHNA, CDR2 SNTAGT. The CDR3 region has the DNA TGTGCCAGCCGTCTAGGGGCAATGGCAGATACGCAGTATTTT. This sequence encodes CASRLGAMADTQYF.

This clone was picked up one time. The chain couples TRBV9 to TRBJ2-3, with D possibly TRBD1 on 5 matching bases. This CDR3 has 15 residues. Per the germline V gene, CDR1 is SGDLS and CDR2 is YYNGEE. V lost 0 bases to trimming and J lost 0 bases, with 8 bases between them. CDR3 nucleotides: TGTGCCAGCAGCGTAGAAGGGGCCAGCACAGATACGCAGTATTTT. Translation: CASSVEGASTDTQYF. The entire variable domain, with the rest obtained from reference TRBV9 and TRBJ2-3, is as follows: DSGVTQTPKHLITATGQRVTLRCSPRSGDLSVYWYQQSLDQGLQFLIQYYNGEERAKGNILERFSAQQFPDLHSELNLSSLELGDSALYFCASSVEGASTDTQYFGPGTRLTVL.